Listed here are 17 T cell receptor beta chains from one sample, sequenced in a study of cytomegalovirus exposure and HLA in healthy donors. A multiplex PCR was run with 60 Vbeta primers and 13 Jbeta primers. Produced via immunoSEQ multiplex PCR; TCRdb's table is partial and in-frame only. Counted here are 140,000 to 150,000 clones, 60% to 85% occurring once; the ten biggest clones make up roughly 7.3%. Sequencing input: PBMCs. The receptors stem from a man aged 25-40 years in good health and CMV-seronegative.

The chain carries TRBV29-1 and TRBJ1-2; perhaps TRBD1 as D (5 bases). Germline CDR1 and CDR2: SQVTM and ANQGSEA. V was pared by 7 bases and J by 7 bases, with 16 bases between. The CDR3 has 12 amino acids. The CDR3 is CSASRGDGGYTF. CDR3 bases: TGCAGCGCCTCTCGGGGGGATGGTGGCTACACCTTC.

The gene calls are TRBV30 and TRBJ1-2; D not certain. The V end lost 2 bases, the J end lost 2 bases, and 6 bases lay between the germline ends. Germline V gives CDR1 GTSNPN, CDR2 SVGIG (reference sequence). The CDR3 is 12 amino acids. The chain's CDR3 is CAWSSGNYGYTF. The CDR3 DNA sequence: TGTGCCTGGAGTAGCGGAAACTATGGCTACACCTTC.

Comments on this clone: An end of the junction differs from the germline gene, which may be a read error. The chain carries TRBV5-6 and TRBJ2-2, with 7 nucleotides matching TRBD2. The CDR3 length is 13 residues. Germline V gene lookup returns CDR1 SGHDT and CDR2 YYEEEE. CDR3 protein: CASRLGGNGELFF. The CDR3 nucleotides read TGTGCCAGCCGCTTGGGAGGGAACGGGGAGCTGTTTTTT.

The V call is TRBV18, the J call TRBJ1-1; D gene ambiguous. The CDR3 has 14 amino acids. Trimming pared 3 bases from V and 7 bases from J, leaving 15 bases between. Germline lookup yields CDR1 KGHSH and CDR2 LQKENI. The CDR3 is CASSPYQAGGEAFF. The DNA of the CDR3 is TGTGCCAGCTCACCTTATCAAGCGGGTGGTGAAGCTTTCTTT.

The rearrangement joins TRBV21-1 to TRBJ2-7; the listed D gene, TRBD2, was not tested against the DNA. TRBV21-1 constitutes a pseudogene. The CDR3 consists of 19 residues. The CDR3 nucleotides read TGTGCCAGCAGCAAAGTCCAGGCGGGGGGGAGTTCCGAGAAGTACGAGCAGTACTTC. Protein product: CASSKVQAGGSSEKYEQYF.

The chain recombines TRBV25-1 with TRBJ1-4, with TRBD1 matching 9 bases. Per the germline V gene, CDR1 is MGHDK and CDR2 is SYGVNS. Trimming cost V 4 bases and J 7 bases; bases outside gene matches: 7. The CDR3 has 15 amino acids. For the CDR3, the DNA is TGTGCCAGCAGTGGCCGGACAGGGGTGGTTGAAAAACTGTTTTTT. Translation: CASSGRTGVVEKLFF.

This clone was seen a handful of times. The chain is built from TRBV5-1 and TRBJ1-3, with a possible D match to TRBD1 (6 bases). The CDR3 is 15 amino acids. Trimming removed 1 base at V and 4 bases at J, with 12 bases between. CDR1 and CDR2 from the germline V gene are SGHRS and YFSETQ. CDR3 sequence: CASSLQGMEGNTIYF. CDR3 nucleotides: TGCGCCAGCAGCTTGCAGGGGATGGAAGGAAACACCATATATTTT. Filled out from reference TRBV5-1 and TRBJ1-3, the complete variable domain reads KAGVTQTPRYLIKTRGQQVTLSCSPISGHRSVSWYQQTPGQGLQFLFEYFSETQRNKGNFPGRFSGRQFSNSRSEMNVSTLELGDSALYLCASSLQGMEGNTIYFGEGSWLTVV.

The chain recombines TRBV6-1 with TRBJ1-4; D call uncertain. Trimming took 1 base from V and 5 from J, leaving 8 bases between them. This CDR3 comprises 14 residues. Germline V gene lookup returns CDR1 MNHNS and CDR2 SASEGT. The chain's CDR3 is CASSEDLRNEKLFF. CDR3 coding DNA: TGTGCCAGCAGTGAAGACCTCAGGAATGAAAAACTGTTTTTT.

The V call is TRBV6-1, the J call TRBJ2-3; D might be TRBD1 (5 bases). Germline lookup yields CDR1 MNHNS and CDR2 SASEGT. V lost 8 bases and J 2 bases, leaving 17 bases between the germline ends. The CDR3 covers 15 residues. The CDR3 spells CASSRGDPYTDTQYF. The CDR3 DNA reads TGTGCCAGCTCTAGGGGCGACCCTTACACAGATACGCAGTATTTT.

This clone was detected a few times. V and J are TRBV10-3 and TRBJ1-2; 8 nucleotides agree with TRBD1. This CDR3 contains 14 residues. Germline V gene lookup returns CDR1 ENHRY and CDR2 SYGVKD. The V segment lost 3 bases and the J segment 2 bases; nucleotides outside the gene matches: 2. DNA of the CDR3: TGTGCCATCAGTGAACAGGGGGGAAACTATGGCTACACCTTC. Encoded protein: CAISEQGGNYGYTF.

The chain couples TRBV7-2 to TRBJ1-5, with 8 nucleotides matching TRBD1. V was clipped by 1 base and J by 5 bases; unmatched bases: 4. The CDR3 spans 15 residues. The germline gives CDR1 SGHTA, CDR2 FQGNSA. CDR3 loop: CASSLVGTGYQPQHF. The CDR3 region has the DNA TGTGCCAGCAGCTTAGTAGGGACAGGTTATCAGCCCCAGCATTTT.

CDR3 coding DNA: TGTGCCAGCAGCGTAGCTACCGGGGGGGGAAACACCGGGGAGCTGTTTTTT. It encodes CASSVATGGGNTGELFF. This sequence joins TRBV9 and TRBJ2-2, with TRBD2 identical over 8 bases. CDR1 and CDR2 (germline): SGDLS, YYNGEE. V lost 0 bases and J lost 2; bases outside the gene matches: 6. The CDR3 covers 17 residues.

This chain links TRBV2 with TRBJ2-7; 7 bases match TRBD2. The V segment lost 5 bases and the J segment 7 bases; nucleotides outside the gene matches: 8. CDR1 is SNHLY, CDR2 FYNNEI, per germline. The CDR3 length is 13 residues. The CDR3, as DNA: TGTGCCAGCAGTATAACCTGGGGAGGGGAGCAGTACTTC. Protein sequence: CASSITWGGEQYF. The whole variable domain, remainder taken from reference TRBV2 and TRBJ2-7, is EPEVTQTPSHQVTQMGQEVILRCVPISNHLYFYWYRQILGQKVEFLVSFYNNEISEKSEIFDDQFSVERPDGSNFTLKIRSTKLEDSAMYFCASSITWGGEQYFGPGTRLTVT.

The DNA of the CDR3 is TGTGCTAGTGGTTTGGAAGGAAAGACGGGTAGTGAGCAGTTCTTC. Protein: CASGLEGKTGSEQFF. V usage is TRBV12-5 and J usage is TRBJ2-1; D is undetermined. V was pared by 1 base and J by 9 bases, with 16 bases between. The CDR3 contains 15 residues. Germline CDR1 is LGHNT and CDR2 is FRNRAP.

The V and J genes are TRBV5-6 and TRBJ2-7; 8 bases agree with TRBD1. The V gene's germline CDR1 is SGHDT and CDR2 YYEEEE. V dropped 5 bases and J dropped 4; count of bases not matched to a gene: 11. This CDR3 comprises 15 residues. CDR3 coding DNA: TGTGCCAGCAGTTACGCGGGGACAGGTGGGTACGAGCAGTACTTC. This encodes CASSYAGTGGYEQYF.

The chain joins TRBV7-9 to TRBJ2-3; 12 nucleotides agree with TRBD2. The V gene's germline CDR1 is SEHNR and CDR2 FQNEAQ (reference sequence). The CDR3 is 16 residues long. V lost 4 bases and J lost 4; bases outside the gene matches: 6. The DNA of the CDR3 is TGTGCCAGCAGCTCCTCTAGCGGGGGGGCCGCAGATACGCAGTATTTT. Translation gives CASSSSSGGAADTQYF. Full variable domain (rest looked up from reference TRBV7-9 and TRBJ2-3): DTGVSQNPRHKITKRGQNVTFRCDPISEHNRLYWYRQTLGQGPEFLTYFQNEAQLEKSRLLSDRFSAERPKGSFSTLEIQRTEQGDSAMYLCASSSSSGGAADTQYFGPGTRLTVL.

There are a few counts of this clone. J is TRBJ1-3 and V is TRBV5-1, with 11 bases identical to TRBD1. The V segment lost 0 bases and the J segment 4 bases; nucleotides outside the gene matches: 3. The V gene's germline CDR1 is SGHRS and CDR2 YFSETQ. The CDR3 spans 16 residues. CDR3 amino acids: CASSLAGTGGGNTIYF. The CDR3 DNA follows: TGCGCCAGCAGCTTGGCCGGGACAGGGGGAGGAAACACCATATATTTT.